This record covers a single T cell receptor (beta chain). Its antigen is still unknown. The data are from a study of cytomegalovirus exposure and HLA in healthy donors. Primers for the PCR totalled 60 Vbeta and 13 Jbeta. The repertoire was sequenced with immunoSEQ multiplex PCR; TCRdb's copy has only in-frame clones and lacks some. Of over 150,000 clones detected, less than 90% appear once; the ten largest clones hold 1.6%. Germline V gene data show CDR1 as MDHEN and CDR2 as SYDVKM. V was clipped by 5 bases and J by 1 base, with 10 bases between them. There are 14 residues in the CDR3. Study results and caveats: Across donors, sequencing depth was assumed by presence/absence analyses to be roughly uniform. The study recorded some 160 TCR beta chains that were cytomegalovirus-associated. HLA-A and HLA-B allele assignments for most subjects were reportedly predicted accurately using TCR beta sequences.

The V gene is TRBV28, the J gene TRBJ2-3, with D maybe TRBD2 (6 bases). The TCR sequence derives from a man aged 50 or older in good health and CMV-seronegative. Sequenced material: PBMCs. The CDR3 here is CASSPPSGTDTQYF. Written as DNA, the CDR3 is TGTGCCAGCAGTCCTCCTAGCGGCACAGATACGCAGTATTTT.